Listed below are T cell receptor beta chains from one sample, sequenced in a study of OX40 agonist ivuxolimab in advanced cancers. The repertoire was sequenced with immunoSEQ multiplex PCR; TCRdb's copy has only in-frame clones and lacks some. In the table there are approximately 38,000 clones, approximately 79% of which are singletons. The material sequenced was CD4+ or CD8+ T cells sorted from blood, taken in a trial of the OX40 agonist ivuxolimab. Receptors were obtained from an adult with an advanced solid tumor such as melanoma, head and neck, liver or kidney cancer. The CDR3 runs from the conserved cysteine through the conserved F or W. D genes are given only for firm matches. Where a row states a size, it is once, few, many or the class of an expanded clone; other rows omit it.

d_call: .
clone_size: .
j_call: TRBJ2-7
v_call: TRBV25-1
cdr3_aa: CASSPWGVSSYEQYF
cdr3_nt: TGTGCCAGCAGTCCCTGGGGAGTCAGCTCCTACGAGCAGTACTTC

d_call: TRBD2
clone_size: .
j_call: TRBJ2-3
v_call: TRBV7-2
cdr3_aa: CASSLTSGPSTDTQYF
cdr3_nt: TGTGCCAGCAGCCTTACTAGCGGGCCTAGCACAGATACGCAGTATTTT

d_call: .
clone_size: .
j_call: TRBJ2-7
v_call: TRBV6-1
cdr3_aa: CASSEGYEQYF
cdr3_nt: TGTGCCAGCAGTGAAGGTTACGAGCAGTACTTC

d_call: .
clone_size: .
j_call: TRBJ2-3
v_call: TRBV1
cdr3_aa: CTSKPPLGKGDTQYF
cdr3_nt: TGCACCAGCAAGCCACCCCTAGGGAAAGGAGATACGCAGTATTTT

d_call: .
clone_size: .
j_call: TRBJ1-1
v_call: TRBV18
cdr3_aa: CASSPDRSTEAFF
cdr3_nt: TGTGCCAGCTCACCCGACAGGAGCACTGAAGCTTTCTTT

d_call: TRBD2
clone_size: .
j_call: TRBJ2-1
v_call: TRBV6-5
cdr3_aa: CASRQTSGGGNEQFF
cdr3_nt: TGTGCCAGCAGACAGACTAGCGGAGGGGGCAATGAGCAGTTCTTC

d_call: .
clone_size: .
j_call: TRBJ2-7
v_call: TRBV5-1
cdr3_aa: CASSFRVREGEQYF
cdr3_nt: TGCGCCAGCAGCTTTCGGGTCAGGGAAGGGGAGCAGTACTTC

d_call: .
clone_size: .
j_call: TRBJ1-1
v_call: TRBV6-5
cdr3_aa: CASSYLGTEAFF
cdr3_nt: TGTGCCAGCAGTTACCTAGGGACTGAAGCTTTCTTT

d_call: .
clone_size: .
j_call: TRBJ2-3
v_call: TRBV11-2
cdr3_aa: CASSFQGGSTDTQYF
cdr3_nt: TGTGCCAGCAGCTTTCAGGGCGGGAGCACAGATACGCAGTATTTT

d_call: TRBD2
clone_size: .
j_call: TRBJ2-3
v_call: TRBV5-1
cdr3_aa: CASSLLTSENTDTQYF
cdr3_nt: TGCGCCAGCAGCTTGTTGACTAGCGAGAACACAGATACGCAGTATTTT

d_call: .
clone_size: .
j_call: TRBJ1-3
v_call: TRBV11-2
cdr3_aa: CASSLRAGTGNTIYF
cdr3_nt: TGTGCCAGCAGCTTAAGAGCAGGGACTGGAAACACCATATATTTT

d_call: .
clone_size: .
j_call: TRBJ1-3
v_call: TRBV19
cdr3_aa: CASTTEVQEGNTIYF
cdr3_nt: TGTGCCAGTACCACCGAGGTCCAAGAGGGAAACACCATATATTTT

d_call: .
clone_size: once
j_call: TRBJ2-4
v_call: TRBV5-4
cdr3_aa: CASSSVPRRYF
cdr3_nt: TGTGCCAGCAGCTCGGTCCCTAGGCGGTACTTC

d_call: .
clone_size: .
j_call: TRBJ2-7
v_call: TRBV6-5
cdr3_aa: CASRLDGSYEQYF
cdr3_nt: TGTGCCAGCAGGCTGGACGGCTCCTACGAGCAGTACTTC

d_call: .
clone_size: few
j_call: TRBJ2-3
v_call: TRBV4-3
cdr3_aa: CASSQVDYTDTQYF
cdr3_nt: TGCGCCAGCAGCCAAGTGGATTACACAGATACGCAGTATTTT

d_call: .
clone_size: .
j_call: TRBJ2-1
v_call: TRBV7-6
cdr3_aa: CASSSQSMSEQFF
cdr3_nt: TGTGCCAGCAGCTCCCAAAGCATGAGTGAGCAGTTCTTC

d_call: TRBD2
clone_size: .
j_call: TRBJ2-1
v_call: TRBV10-2
cdr3_aa: CASSFASGSYNEQFF
cdr3_nt: TGCGCCAGCAGTTTCGCTAGCGGGTCGTACAATGAGCAGTTCTTC

d_call: TRBD2
clone_size: .
j_call: TRBJ2-1
v_call: TRBV9
cdr3_aa: CASSGSSGRADEQFF
cdr3_nt: TGTGCCAGCAGCGGTTCTAGCGGGAGGGCGGATGAGCAGTTCTTC

d_call: .
clone_size: .
j_call: TRBJ2-7
v_call: TRBV2
cdr3_aa: CASGGGGLEQYF
cdr3_nt: TGTGCCAGCGGGGGAGGAGGTCTCGAGCAGTACTTC

d_call: TRBD1
clone_size: few
j_call: TRBJ1-4
v_call: TRBV19
cdr3_aa: CASSALGTGDEKLFF
cdr3_nt: TGTGCCAGTAGTGCCCTTGGGACAGGGGATGAAAAACTGTTTTTT

d_call: .
clone_size: once
j_call: TRBJ1-6
v_call: TRBV5-1
cdr3_aa: CASSLGQGETSPLHF
cdr3_nt: TGCGCCAGCAGCTTGGGGCAGGGCGAGACTTCACCCCTCCACTTT

d_call: .
clone_size: once
j_call: TRBJ2-7
v_call: TRBV27
cdr3_aa: CASSSLMGKSSYEQYF
cdr3_nt: TGTGCCAGCAGTTCCTTAATGGGTAAGAGCTCCTACGAGCAGTACTTC

d_call: TRBD2
clone_size: .
j_call: TRBJ2-3
v_call: TRBV4-3
cdr3_aa: CASSRELAGGADTQYF
cdr3_nt: TGCGCCAGCAGCCGCGAACTAGCGGGAGGGGCAGATACGCAGTATTTT

d_call: .
clone_size: .
j_call: TRBJ2-1
v_call: TRBV9
cdr3_aa: CASSREGEQFF
cdr3_nt: TGTGCCAGCAGCCGCGAGGGTGAGCAGTTCTTC

d_call: .
clone_size: once
j_call: TRBJ1-2
v_call: TRBV5-8
cdr3_aa: CAISEGGNYGYTF
cdr3_nt: TGTGCCATATCGGAAGGGGGGAACTATGGCTACACCTTC

d_call: .
clone_size: .
j_call: TRBJ2-7
v_call: TRBV7-8
cdr3_aa: CASSLRRGPTYEQYF
cdr3_nt: TGTGCCAGCAGCCTCCGACGGGGGCCCACCTACGAGCAGTACTTC

d_call: TRBD2
clone_size: .
j_call: TRBJ2-1
v_call: TRBV30
cdr3_aa: CAWSLNRGVYNEQFF
cdr3_nt: TGTGCCTGGAGTCTAAACCGGGGGGTCTACAATGAGCAGTTCTTC

d_call: TRBD1
clone_size: .
j_call: TRBJ2-5
v_call: TRBV27
cdr3_aa: CASSTLGQGQETQYF
cdr3_nt: TGTGCCAGCAGTACCCTCGGACAGGGGCAAGAGACCCAGTACTTC

d_call: .
clone_size: .
j_call: TRBJ2-1
v_call: TRBV10-3
cdr3_aa: CAISNPPGLLYNEQFF
cdr3_nt: TGTGCCATCAGTAATCCTCCGGGACTTCTATACAATGAGCAGTTCTTC

d_call: TRBD2
clone_size: .
j_call: TRBJ2-7
v_call: TRBV6-5
cdr3_aa: CASRIPGLVGEQYF
cdr3_nt: TGTGCCAGCAGGATTCCGGGACTAGTCGGCGAGCAGTACTTC

d_call: TRBD1
clone_size: .
j_call: TRBJ2-5
v_call: TRBV5-6
cdr3_aa: CASSQTGLETQYF
cdr3_nt: TGTGCCAGCAGCCAGACAGGGTTGGAGACCCAGTACTTC

d_call: .
clone_size: .
j_call: TRBJ2-7
v_call: TRBV19
cdr3_aa: CASRQGSEQYF
cdr3_nt: TGTGCCAGTAGACAGGGCTCCGAGCAGTACTTC

d_call: TRBD1
clone_size: .
j_call: TRBJ2-3
v_call: TRBV2
cdr3_aa: CASSGQGGTDTQYF
cdr3_nt: TGTGCCAGCAGCGGACAGGGTGGCACAGATACGCAGTATTTT